This T cell receptor beta chain was observed in a study of graft-versus-host responses after intestinal transplantation. Whole-study context: Anti-thymocyte globulin induction was given to all recipients, followed by tacrolimus and steroids for 2 to 3 years.

Produced via immunoSEQ multiplex PCR; TCRdb's table is partial and in-frame only. The sample carries about 110,000 clones, 85% to 95% recorded once. About this clone itself: As yet, its antigen is unknown.

The V end was cut by 5 bases, the J end by 0 bases, with 7 bases between. This CDR3 has 13 residues. The germline V gene encodes CDR1 SGHVS and CDR2 FQNEAQ. The clonotype originates from a human donor who received an intestinal transplant. The material sequenced was unstimulated CD8+ T cells sorted from spleen or lymph node cells, taken before intestinal transplant. The chain is built from TRBV7-8 and TRBJ1-1, with D uncertain. This CDR3 is CASSERMNTEAFF. The CDR3 DNA is TGTGCCAGCAGCGAAAGGATGAACACTGAAGCTTTCTTT.